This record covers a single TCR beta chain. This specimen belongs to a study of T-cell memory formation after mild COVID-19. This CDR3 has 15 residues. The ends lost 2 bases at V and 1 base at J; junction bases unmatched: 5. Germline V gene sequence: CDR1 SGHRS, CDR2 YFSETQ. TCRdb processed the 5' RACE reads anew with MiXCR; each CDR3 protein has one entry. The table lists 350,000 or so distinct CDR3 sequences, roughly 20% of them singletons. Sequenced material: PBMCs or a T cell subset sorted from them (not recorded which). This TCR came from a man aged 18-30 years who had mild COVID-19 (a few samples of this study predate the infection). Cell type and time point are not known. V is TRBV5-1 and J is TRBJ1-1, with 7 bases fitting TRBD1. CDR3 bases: TGCGCCAGCAGCTTACAGACAGGGCCGAACACTGAAGCTTTCTTT. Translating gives CASSLQTGPNTEAFF.